The present T cell receptor beta chain was sequenced within a study of T cell changes during pregnancy in multiple sclerosis. Trimming stripped 0 bases from V and 8 bases from J, with 2 bases between. The CDR3 loop spans 11 amino acids. Germline CDR1 SGHTA, CDR2 FQGNSA. Repertoires were generated with immunoSEQ multiplex PCR, while TCRdb's copy carries only in-frame clones and drops some. The sample lists approximately 38,000 clones, approximately 94% occurring once. This receptor was obtained from a female donor with multiple sclerosis, enrolled in a pregnancy study. The sample here was peripheral blood, taken in the third trimester of pregnancy. V gene TRBV7-2 combines with J gene TRBJ2-1; D gene uncertain. The CDR3 DNA sequence: TGTGCCAGCAGCTTAGCCGATGAGCAGTTCTTC. Translation: CASSLADEQFF.